This T cell receptor beta chain is from a study of T-cell memory formation after mild COVID-19. Study-level points and caveats: CD4+ contracting clones were found mainly in CM and EM, and CD8+ ones in EMRA.

This CDR3 is built from 16 residues. V lost 4 bases and J lost 1, with 14 bases in between. Germline V gene sequence: CDR1 SGHRS, CDR2 YFSETQ. Remarks on this clonotype: Antigen unknown.

TCRdb independently ran MiXCR on the 5' RACE reads; one entry per CDR3 protein. Among 350,000 to 400,000 distinct CDR3 sequences, about 15% were seen once, and the ten largest hold 20% to 25%. The chain links TRBV5-1 to TRBJ2-2; D may be TRBD1 (6 bases). The clonotype was recovered from a man between 18 and 35 years old who had mild COVID-19 (a few samples of this study predate the infection). Cell type and time point are not known. The specimen sequenced was PBMCs or a T cell subset sorted from them (not recorded which). The CDR3 nucleotides are TGCGCCAGCAGCGCAGACAGGCCAGGGAACACCGGGGAGCTGTTTTTT. Residues: CASSADRPGNTGELFF.